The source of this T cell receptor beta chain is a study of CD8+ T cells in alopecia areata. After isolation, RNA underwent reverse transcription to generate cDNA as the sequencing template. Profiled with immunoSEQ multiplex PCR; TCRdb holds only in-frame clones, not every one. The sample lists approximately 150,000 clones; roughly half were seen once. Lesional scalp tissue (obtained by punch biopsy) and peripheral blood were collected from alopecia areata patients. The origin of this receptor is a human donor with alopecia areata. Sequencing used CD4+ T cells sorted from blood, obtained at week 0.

The CDR3 sequence: CASSQVLGTSGNIGIQYF. Here the CDR3 DNA reads TGTGCCAGCAGCCAAGTCCTCGGGACTAGCGGGAATATCGGCATTCAGTACTTC. V usage is TRBV4-2 and J usage is TRBJ2-4, with TRBD2 matching 13 bases. CDR3 size: 18 residues. Unmatched junction bases numbered 12, after V lost 1 base and J lost 9 bases. From germline, CDR1 is LGHNA and CDR2 YNFKEQ.